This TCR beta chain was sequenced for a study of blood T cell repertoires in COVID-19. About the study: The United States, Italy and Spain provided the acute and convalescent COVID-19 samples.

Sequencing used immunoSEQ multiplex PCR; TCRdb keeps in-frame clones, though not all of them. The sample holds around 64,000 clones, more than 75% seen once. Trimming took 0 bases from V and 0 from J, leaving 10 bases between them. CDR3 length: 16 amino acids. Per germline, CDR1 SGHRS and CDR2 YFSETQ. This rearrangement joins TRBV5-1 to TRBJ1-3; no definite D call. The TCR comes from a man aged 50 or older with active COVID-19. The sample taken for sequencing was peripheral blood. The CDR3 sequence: CASSLAFGVSGNTIYF. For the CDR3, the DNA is TGCGCCAGCAGCTTGGCGTTTGGAGTCTCTGGAAACACCATATATTTT.